These 29 T cell receptor beta chains share one sample of origin, sequenced in a study of vaccination and CD4 T cells after COVID-19. Sequencing of the DNA from cultured CD4+ T cells was carried out with the Oncomine TCR Beta short-read assay. TCRdb itself ran the PCR reads through MiXCR, one entry per CDR3 protein. Among 19,000 or so distinct CDR3 sequences listed, 40% were seen once. For these receptors, no antigen is known. Treatment indicated: approximately 9-day PBMC culture with coronavirus spike peptide pools or control peptides (ViraFEST assay). Sequencing was performed on CD4+ T cells from blood, cultured in vitro. These receptors were taken from a human donor who had recovered from COVID-19.

The rearrangement joins TRBV20-1 to TRBJ2-7, with 10 bases fitting TRBD2. Germline V CDR1 and CDR2: DFQATT, SNEGSKA (reference sequence). The CDR3 sequence is 15 residues long. After removal of 5 bases from V and 3 bases from J, the junction contained 10 bases not matched to a gene. The CDR3 DNA sequence: TGCAGTGCTGAAGTAGCGGCTAGCGGGAGCTACGAGCAGTACTTC. This sequence encodes CSAEVAASGSYEQYF.

The chain combines TRBV24-1 with TRBJ2-1; TRBD2 might be the D (5 bases). Trimming left V 7 bases short and J 7 bases short, with 13 bases between. CDR3 length: 13 amino acids. The germline gives CDR1 KGHDR, CDR2 SFDVKD. The CDR3 region is CATRPWTGNEQFF. The CDR3 coding sequence is TGTGCCACCAGGCCCTGGACGGGGAATGAGCAGTTCTTC.

This clonotype has only a few counts. The chain links TRBV24-1 to TRBJ1-5, with 8 bases lining up with TRBD1. This CDR3 region has 15 residues. Per germline, CDR1 KGHDR and CDR2 SFDVKD. The V and J ends lost 6 bases and 3 bases, in that order; junction bases with no gene match: 6. The chain's CDR3 is CATSPSTGDNQPQHF. DNA of the CDR3: TGTGCCACCAGTCCGTCGACAGGGGACAATCAGCCCCAGCATTTT.

V and J are TRBV7-9 and TRBJ2-7; the match to TRBD2 covers 14 bases. The germline CDR1 and CDR2 sequences are SEHNR and FQNEAQ (reference sequence). This CDR3 is 18 amino acids long. J was trimmed by 1 base and V by 5 bases; bases with no gene match: 10. The CDR3 sequence is CASSVPGLAGVRSYEQYF. CDR3 DNA sequence: TGTGCCAGCAGCGTCCCGGGACTAGCGGGAGTAAGGTCCTACGAGCAGTACTTC. The full variable domain, rest sourced from reference TRBV7-9 and TRBJ2-7, is DTGVSQNPRHKITKRGQNVTFRCDPISEHNRLYWYRQTLGQGPEFLTYFQNEAQLEKSRLLSDRFSAERPKGSFSTLEIQRTEQGDSAMYLCASSVPGLAGVRSYEQYFGPGTRLTVT.

The genes are TRBV6-2 or TRBV6-3 and TRBJ1-1, with TRBD1 matching over 9 bases. Germline V lookup: CDR1 MNHEY, CDR2 SVGEGT. With 6 bases clipped from V and 4 bases from J, the junction kept 9 bases outside the gene matches. The CDR3 totals 15 residues. CDR3 in amino acids: CASRPRGQGITEAFF. CDR3 bases: TGTGCCAGCAGGCCTCGGGGACAGGGAATCACTGAAGCTTTCTTT.

The chain is built from TRBV7-2 and TRBJ2-7; TRBD2 is a possible D gene (5 bases). With 1 base removed from V and 0 bases from J, the gap between germline ends came to 10 bases. Germline-derived CDR1 and CDR2 are SGHTA and FQGNSA. The CDR3 runs 15 residues. This CDR3 reads CASSLVALSSYEQYF. CDR3 bases: TGTGCCAGCAGCTTAGTAGCGTTAAGCTCCTACGAGCAGTACTTC.

This chain connects TRBV7-6 to TRBJ2-5, with unresolved D. V was trimmed by 3 bases and J by 5 bases, leaving 10 bases between them. Germline CDR1 SGHVS, CDR2 FNYEAQ. This CDR3 contains 13 residues. Written as DNA, the CDR3 is TGTGCCAGCAGCTTTGGGGATTTGGAGACCCAGTACTTC. This gives the protein CASSFGDLETQYF.

The V gene is TRBV9, the J gene TRBJ2-3; D is undetermined. Germline V CDR1 and CDR2: SGDLS, YYNGEE. This CDR3 region has 15 residues. Trimming took 0 bases from V and 3 from J, leaving 11 bases between them. CDR3: CASSVEPQGTDTQYF. The CDR3 bases are TGTGCCAGCAGCGTAGAGCCCCAAGGAACAGATACGCAGTATTTT.

This clonotype showed up just a few times. The chain joins TRBV19 to TRBJ2-7; 14 bases fit TRBD2. The CDR3 sequence is 17 residues long. Germline CDR1 LNHDA, CDR2 SQIVND (reference sequence). J gave up 6 bases and V 3 bases, and 10 bases lay outside the gene matches. CDR3 in DNA: TGTGCCAGTAGTATGGGGACTAGCGGGAGTTATGGTGGCGAGCAGTACTTC. Encoded protein: CASSMGTSGSYGGEQYF.

The V and J genes are TRBV18 and TRBJ1-2, with 8 bases lining up with TRBD1. This CDR3 comprises 13 residues. Trimming removed 3 bases from V and 4 bases from J; junction bases left unmatched: 1. CDR1 is KGHSH and CDR2 is LQKENI in the germline V gene. CDR3 nucleotides: TGTGCCAGCTCACCCCAGGGGGCCTATGGCTACACCTTC. Amino acid sequence: CASSPQGAYGYTF.

This clonotype was seen a handful of times. The rearrangement joins TRBV7-3 to TRBJ2-5; possibly TRBD2 for D (5 bases). Trimming took 3 bases from V and 2 from J, leaving 13 bases between them. Per germline, CDR1 SGHTA and CDR2 FQGTGA. The CDR3 loop spans 15 amino acids. CDR3 bases: TGTGCCAGCAGCTTTTTATCCGGGAAACAAGAGACCCAGTACTTC. It codes for CASSFLSGKQETQYF.

The chain couples TRBV4-1 to TRBJ2-5, with D maybe TRBD2 (6 bases). The CDR3 contains 13 residues. Per the germline V gene, CDR1 is MGHRA and CDR2 is YSYEKL. Trimming left V 4 bases short and J 5 bases short, with 11 bases between. The CDR3 sequence: CASSRLVVETQYF. CDR3 in DNA: TGCGCCAGCAGCCGACTAGTTGTGGAGACCCAGTACTTC.

This clonotype turned up a few times. V usage is TRBV2 and J usage is TRBJ2-1; D gene ambiguous. V was trimmed by 6 bases and J by 7 bases, leaving 7 bases between them. The germline V gene has CDR1 SNHLY and CDR2 FYNNEI. The CDR3 covers 11 residues. The CDR3, as DNA: TGTGCCAGCAGATACATAAATGAGCAGTTCTTC. This sequence encodes CASRYINEQFF. The entire variable domain, with the rest obtained from reference TRBV2 and TRBJ2-1, is as follows: EPEVTQTPSHQVTQMGQEVILRCVPISNHLYFYWYRQILGQKVEFLVSFYNNEISEKSEIFDDQFSVERPDGSNFTLKIRSTKLEDSAMYFCASRYINEQFFGPGTRLTVL.

The chain links TRBV6-4 to TRBJ2-6; 11 bases agree with TRBD1. The CDR3 contains 17 residues. V was clipped by 5 bases and J by 1 base; unmatched bases: 4. Germline loops: CDR1 MRHNA, CDR2 SNTAGT. The CDR3 sequence is CASSPGTGGSGANVLTF. CDR3 nucleotides: TGTGCCAGCAGTCCCGGGACAGGGGGTTCTGGGGCCAACGTCCTGACTTTC.

V is TRBV7-9 and J is TRBJ1-1; 7 bases match TRBD1. The CDR3 spans 15 residues. The V segment lost 2 bases and the J segment 1 base; nucleotides outside the gene matches: 4. Per the germline V gene, CDR1 is SEHNR and CDR2 is FQNEAQ (reference sequence). The CDR3 DNA is TGTGCCAGCAGCTTACCACAGGGGAGGAACACTGAAGCTTTCTTT. It is translated as CASSLPQGRNTEAFF.

This chain connects TRBV6-1 to TRBJ1-6; 12 bases fit TRBD1. The CDR3 runs 16 residues. Germline V gene data show CDR1 as MNHNS and CDR2 as SASEGT. The ends lost 5 bases at V and 9 bases at J; junction bases unmatched: 8. The CDR3 sequence is CASSHTGTGGSSPLHF. The DNA for the CDR3 is TGTGCCAGCAGTCACACAGGGACAGGGGGCAGTTCACCCCTCCACTTT.

The chain is built from TRBV7-9 and TRBJ1-4; no firm D call. The ends were cut back, 5 bases at V and 5 bases at J, with 12 bases in the middle. CDR3 length: 14 residues. The germline gives CDR1 SEHNR, CDR2 FQNEAQ (reference sequence). This chain's CDR3 is CASSLQRSNEKLFF. The CDR3 DNA is TGTGCCAGCAGCCTACAGCGGTCCAATGAAAAACTGTTTTTT.

V usage is TRBV7-2 and J usage is TRBJ2-1; D may be TRBD2 (6 bases). Germline CDR1 SGHTA, CDR2 FQGNSA. V lost 3 bases and J 3 bases, leaving 9 bases between the germline ends. The CDR3 extends over 14 amino acids. The CDR3 protein is CASSLLASYNEQFF. In nucleotides, the CDR3 is TGTGCCAGCAGCTTGCTAGCGAGCTACAATGAGCAGTTCTTC.

This sequence joins TRBV24-1 and TRBJ1-2, with TRBD1 matching 8 bases. Trimming at V came to 4 bases and at J to 8 bases, leaving 5 bases not matched to a gene. The germline CDR1 and CDR2 sequences are KGHDR and SFDVKD. The CDR3 consists of 13 residues. The CDR3 sequence is CATSDAGTGGYTF. CDR3 in DNA: TGTGCCACCAGTGACGCCGGGACAGGCGGCTACACCTTC.

The CDR3, as DNA: TGTGCCAGCAGTCCCTGGGGCAGTCCCTATGGCTACACCTTC. Encoded protein: CASSPWGSPYGYTF. This chain uses TRBV28 with TRBJ1-2; weak D call: TRBD1 (5 bases). The length of the CDR3 is 14 residues. The V gene's germline CDR1 is MDHEN and CDR2 SYDVKM. V lost 5 bases, J lost 4 bases, and 14 bases lay in between.

The chain carries TRBV28 and TRBJ2-5, with D perhaps matching TRBD1 (5 bases). CDR3 length: 13 amino acids. Trimming cost V 3 bases and J 5 bases, with 10 bases left between them. Germline V CDR1 and CDR2: MDHEN, SYDVKM. The DNA for the CDR3 is TGTGCCAGCAGTTTGCAGGGTTCGGAGACCCAGTACTTC. This encodes CASSLQGSETQYF.

This sequence joins TRBV5-1 and TRBJ2-1; the D gene is possibly TRBD2 (6 bases). V shed 4 bases and J shed 0 bases, with 11 bases lying between them. The CDR3 runs 15 residues. CDR1 and CDR2 from the germline V gene are SGHRS and YFSETQ. CDR3 in amino acids: CASSRQTSSYNEQFF. CDR3 coding DNA: TGCGCCAGCAGCAGGCAGACTAGCTCCTACAATGAGCAGTTCTTC.

CDR3: CASSLVPPQGGNEQFF. Here the CDR3 DNA reads TGCGCCAGCAGCTTGGTCCCCCCACAGGGGGGCAATGAGCAGTTCTTC. The rearrangement joins TRBV5-1 to TRBJ2-1; 8 bases match TRBD1. The germline CDR1 and CDR2 sequences are SGHRS and YFSETQ. Losses at the gene ends were 0 bases for V and 6 bases for J; bases not matched to a gene: 8. The CDR3 covers 16 residues.

This CDR3 is CASSFQGAQTEAFF. CDR3 bases: TGCGCCAGCAGCTTTCAGGGGGCGCAAACTGAAGCTTTCTTT. This chain joins TRBV5-1 and TRBJ1-1; 8 nucleotides line up with TRBD1. Trimming at V came to 2 bases and at J to 5 bases, leaving 5 bases not matched to a gene. The CDR3 spans 14 residues. Germline CDR1 reads SGHRS; CDR2 reads YFSETQ.

In this sample, this clonotype turned up a few times. The genes are TRBV15 and TRBJ2-4, with D maybe TRBD1 (6 bases). The length of the CDR3 is 13 residues. CDR1 LNHNV and CDR2 YYDKDF come from the germline V gene (reference sequence). Between the trimmed V and J ends, which lost 7 bases and 6 bases, there was a span of 13 bases. The CDR3 nucleotides are TGTGCCACCACCCAGGGGTTTGGAAACATTCAGTACTTC. The encoded protein is CATTQGFGNIQYF.

J is TRBJ2-3 and V is TRBV20-1, with D uncertain. Germline V gene data show CDR1 as DFQATT and CDR2 as SNEGSKA (reference sequence). Between the trimmed V and J ends, which lost 1 base and 0 bases, there was a span of 8 bases. This CDR3 contains 14 residues. CDR3: CSARGQTSTDTQYF. The CDR3 region has the DNA TGCAGTGCTAGAGGTCAGACTAGCACAGATACGCAGTATTTT.

This clonotype appeared a few times. The CDR3 DNA sequence: TGTGCCACCGGGGGGGGAGGCACCGGGGAGCTGTTTTTT. Its translation: CATGGGGTGELFF. V is TRBV10-3 and J is TRBJ2-2; 8 bases fit TRBD2. The junction had 5 bases not matched to a gene; V was cut back by 10 bases and J by 4 bases. This CDR3 spans 13 amino acids. The germline V gene encodes CDR1 ENHRY and CDR2 SYGVKD.

The table lists this clonotype with a few counts. The rearrangement joins TRBV10-3 to TRBJ2-3; D uncertain. Trimming removed 0 bases at V and 0 bases at J, with 10 bases between. Germline V gives CDR1 ENHRY, CDR2 SYGVKD. The CDR3 runs to 16 residues. The chain's CDR3 is CAISESDRTSTDTQYF. The CDR3 DNA sequence: TGTGCCATCAGTGAGTCGGACCGTACTAGCACAGATACGCAGTATTTT.

This clonotype was observed a few times. CDR3 bases: TGCAGTGCTAGGACTGTCACAGATACGCAGTATTTT. Encoded protein: CSARTVTDTQYF. The chain joins TRBV20-1 to TRBJ2-3; unclear D gene. Germline CDR1 reads DFQATT; CDR2 reads SNEGSKA (reference sequence). V was shortened by 3 bases and J by 2 bases, with 6 bases between the two germline ends. The CDR3 consists of 12 residues.